This section outlines one T cell receptor (beta chain) sequence together with its context. The sample originates from a study of blood T cell repertoires in COVID-19. Study context: Donors in the United States, Italy and Spain gave samples during acute or convalescent COVID-19.

CDR1 and CDR2 (germline): SNHLY, FYNNEI. Trimming left V 3 bases short and J 3 bases short, with 12 bases between. The CDR3 loop spans 15 amino acids. As originally analysed: Cell counts per sample came from amplifying reference gene primers. Generated by immunoSEQ multiplex PCR, the TCRdb table keeps only in-frame clones and is missing some. That table is the source of V, J and clone size, and D and trimming were worked out from the DNA. Altogether some 90,000 clones are present, about 89% being singletons, with the ten largest covering 8% to 10%. This receptor was obtained from a man aged 45-65 years with acute or convalescent COVID-19. Sequenced material: peripheral blood. The rearrangement joins TRBV2 to TRBJ2-1, with D perhaps TRBD1 (6 bases). CDR3 in amino acids: CASSEWGPLYNEQFF. The CDR3 coding sequence is TGTGCCAGCAGTGAGTGGGGGCCGCTCTACAATGAGCAGTTCTTC.